One sample yielded the 23 T cell receptor beta chains listed below, sequenced in a study of blood T cell repertoires in COVID-19. Assay: immunoSEQ multiplex PCR; the TCRdb copy retains only in-frame clones and omits some. The repertoire holds 270,000 or so clones, with over 85% as singletons. The sample taken for sequencing was peripheral blood. The receptor source for this set is a woman between 25 and 40 years old with COVID-19, enrolled during active disease.

The gene calls are TRBV5-6 and TRBJ1-5, with D possibly TRBD1 on 5 matching bases. The CDR3 has 14 amino acids. Germline lookup yields CDR1 SGHDT and CDR2 YYEEEE. The V end lost 0 bases, the J end lost 10 bases, and 14 bases lay between the germline ends. The CDR3: CASSLAGTARPQHF. The CDR3 DNA reads as TGTGCCAGCAGCTTGGCCGGGACTGCCCGTCCCCAGCATTTT.

V is TRBV6-5 and J is TRBJ1-1, with 8 bases matching TRBD1. This CDR3 is built from 15 residues. Germline V gene data show CDR1 as MNHEY and CDR2 as SVGAGI. The V and J ends lost 6 bases and 1 base, in that order; junction bases with no gene match: 7. The CDR3 bases are TGTGCCAGCAGATCACAGGACAGGGCGAACACTGAAGCTTTCTTT. Amino acid sequence: CASRSQDRANTEAFF.

V gene TRBV29-1 combines with J gene TRBJ2-2, with a possible D match to TRBD1 (7 bases). This CDR3 comprises 12 residues. V was cut by 6 bases and J by 6 bases, with 11 bases left in between. The germline gives CDR1 SQVTM, CDR2 ANQGSEA. DNA of the CDR3: TGCAGCGTCCAGGGGGGTCCCGGGGAGCTGTTTTTT. This gives the protein CSVQGGPGELFF.

The rearrangement joins TRBV7-7 to TRBJ2-1; 10 bases are shared with TRBD1. V was pared by 5 bases and J by 4 bases, with 5 bases of the junction left unmatched. Germline assignment: CDR1 SSHAT and CDR2 FNYEAQ (reference sequence). This CDR3 is 15 amino acids long. The CDR3 loop reads CASSAGQGLYNEQFF. Written as DNA, the CDR3 is TGTGCCAGCAGCGCGGGACAGGGGCTTTACAATGAGCAGTTCTTC.

V usage is TRBV2 and J usage is TRBJ2-1; 13 nucleotides agree with TRBD2. V trimming: 8 bases; J trimming: 6 bases; junction bases outside the gene matches: 7. The CDR3 length is 15 residues. The germline V gene encodes CDR1 SNHLY and CDR2 FYNNEI. DNA of the CDR3: TGTGCCAGCGGGATACTAGCGGGGGGGCCCAATGAGCAGTTCTTC. Amino acids: CASGILAGGPNEQFF.

The chain is built from TRBV6-6 and TRBJ2-3, with 9 positions matching TRBD1. V lost 4 bases to trimming and J lost 4 bases; unmatched junction nucleotides: 6. Per the germline V gene, CDR1 is MNHNY and CDR2 is SVGAGI (reference sequence). The CDR3 is made up of 15 amino acids. The CDR3 region has the DNA TGTGCCAGCAGTTTCGGGACAGGGCTGGCAGATACGCAGTATTTT. Translated, it gives CASSFGTGLADTQYF.

This clone appeared a single time. CDR3 sequence (DNA): TGCGCCAGCAGCTTGGCTCGGGGGAGAAGCACTGAAGCTTTCTTT. Translated, it gives CASSLARGRSTEAFF. The chain joins TRBV5-1 to TRBJ1-1, with D maybe TRBD1 (5 bases). This CDR3 is 15 amino acids long. V lost 0 bases and J lost 4, with 13 bases in between. The germline V gene encodes CDR1 SGHRS and CDR2 YFSETQ.

V usage is TRBV20-1 and J usage is TRBJ1-6; D remains unclear. V was trimmed by 3 bases and J by 8 bases, leaving 5 bases between them. The CDR3 extends over 11 amino acids. From germline, CDR1 is DFQATT and CDR2 SNEGSKA (reference sequence). In DNA form, the CDR3 reads TGCAGTGCTAGGACTGATTCACCCCTCCACTTT. This translates into CSARTDSPLHF.

V gene TRBV15 combines with J gene TRBJ1-5; no clear D gene. The ends were cut back, 1 base at V and 9 bases at J, with 7 bases in the middle. The germline CDR1 and CDR2 sequences are LNHNV and YYDKDF (reference sequence). This CDR3 is 12 amino acids long. The CDR3 sequence: CATSRGPGPQHF. Here the CDR3 DNA reads TGTGCCACCAGCAGAGGACCGGGGCCCCAGCATTTT.

This chain joins TRBV5-5 and TRBJ2-7; unclear D gene. CDR3 length: 14 amino acids. Germline values: CDR1 SGHKS, CDR2 YYEKEE (reference sequence). V was clipped by 4 bases and J by 2 bases, with 13 bases between them. As DNA, the CDR3 is TGTGCCAGCAGCCCTGAGTCCCTTGCCTACGAGCAGTACTTC. As protein: CASSPESLAYEQYF.

V is TRBV10-3 and J is TRBJ2-5; D is perhaps TRBD2 (6 bases). The CDR3 has 15 residues. Looked up from germline, CDR1 is ENHRY and CDR2 is SYGVKD. With 4 bases removed from V and 3 bases from J, the gap between germline ends came to 15 bases. CDR3 protein: CAISAYGAGEETQYF. The CDR3 coding sequence is TGTGCCATCAGTGCCTACGGAGCGGGCGAAGAGACCCAGTACTTC.

The genes are TRBV18 and TRBJ1-4; D possibly corresponds to TRBD1 (5 bases). The CDR3 consists of 15 residues. V lost 0 bases to trimming and J lost 3 bases, with 8 bases between them. The germline V gene has CDR1 KGHSH and CDR2 LQKENI. The DNA for the CDR3 is TGTGCCAGCTCACCACCCCAGGGTGCTAATGAAAAACTGTTTTTT. This encodes CASSPPQGANEKLFF. Combining the CDR3 with reference TRBV18 and TRBJ1-4 gives the whole variable domain NAGVMQNPRHLVRRRGQEARLRCSPMKGHSHVYWYRQLPEEGLKFMVYLQKENIIDESGMPKERFSAEFPKEGPSILRIQQVVRGDSAAYFCASSPPQGANEKLFFGSGTQLSVL.

The chain employs TRBV6-5 and TRBJ1-4; D not certain. Per germline, CDR1 MNHEY and CDR2 SVGAGI. V lost 6 bases to trimming and J lost 4 bases, with 15 bases between them. The CDR3 totals 15 residues. CDR3 sequence (DNA): TGTGCCAGCAGCCAGATCCGGACTGGTAATGAAAAACTGTTTTTT. Its protein product is CASSQIRTGNEKLFF.

V usage is TRBV29-1 and J usage is TRBJ1-2; 7 nucleotides match TRBD1. Germline CDR1 reads SQVTM; CDR2 reads ANQGSEA. This CDR3 spans 13 amino acids. The V gene end was trimmed by 8 bases and the J gene end by 0 bases; junction bases not matched to a gene: 6. For the CDR3, the DNA is TGCAGCTTCCGGACAGGAGCTAACTATGGCTACACCTTC. Amino acids: CSFRTGANYGYTF.

This rearrangement joins TRBV6-5 to TRBJ1-3; TRBD1 aligns across 7 bases. CDR1 MNHEY and CDR2 SVGAGI come from the germline V gene. With 5 bases clipped from V and 8 bases from J, the junction kept 12 bases outside the gene matches. CDR3 length: 15 amino acids. The CDR3 region is CASSPGDRSLDTIYF. The CDR3 DNA reads TGTGCCAGCAGTCCCGGGGACAGATCCTTGGACACCATATATTTT.

This chain joins TRBV5-6 and TRBJ2-7; the D gene is possibly TRBD1 (5 bases). The CDR3 covers 14 residues. Between the trimmed V and J ends, which lost 1 base and 3 bases, there was a span of 11 bases. Germline CDR1 reads SGHDT; CDR2 reads YYEEEE. The CDR3 reads CASSLTGPYYEQYF. In DNA, the CDR3 is TGTGCCAGCAGCTTGACAGGCCCCTACTACGAGCAGTACTTC.

The genes are TRBV4-1 and TRBJ2-1, with D possibly being TRBD1 (5 bases). Looked up from germline, CDR1 is MGHRA and CDR2 is YSYEKL. The CDR3 extends over 14 amino acids. The V end was cut by 8 bases, the J end by 10 bases, with 21 bases between. CDR3: CASGVGPRGDEQFF. CDR3 coding DNA: TGCGCCAGCGGGGTCGGGCCTAGGGGCGACGAGCAGTTCTTC.

This clone was seen once. The rearrangement uses TRBV27 and TRBJ2-1; 10 bases are a match to TRBD1. J gave up 7 bases and V 6 bases, and 9 bases lay outside the gene matches. The V gene's germline CDR1 is MNHEY and CDR2 SMNVEV (reference sequence). CDR3 size: 15 residues. CDR3 in DNA: TGTGCCAGCAGCCGACAGGGGGCGGTGGGTAATGAGCAGTTCTTC. It codes for CASSRQGAVGNEQFF.

This clone was recorded a few times. This chain connects TRBV19 to TRBJ1-4; tentative D call: TRBD1 (6 bases). Germline assignment: CDR1 LNHDA and CDR2 SQIVND (reference sequence). CDR3 length: 16 amino acids. V gave up 5 bases and J gave up 4 bases, with 17 bases separating them. The CDR3 DNA is TGTGCCAGTAGTCCTAGCCCGACAGGAGATAATGAAAAACTGTTTTTT. Its translation is CASSPSPTGDNEKLFF. The full variable domain, completed using reference TRBV19 and TRBJ1-4, is DGGITQSPKYLFRKEGQNVTLSCEQNLNHDAMYWYRQDPGQGLRLIYYSQIVNDFQKGDIAEGYSVSREKKESFPLTVTSAQKNPTAFYLCASSPSPTGDNEKLFFGSGTQLSVL.

This clone has only one observation. The J gene is TRBJ2-5, the V gene TRBV2; D possibly corresponds to TRBD2 (6 bases). The CDR3 totals 13 residues. V lost 6 bases, J lost 7 bases, and 15 bases lay in between. In germline, CDR1 is SNHLY, CDR2 FYNNEI. CDR3 bases: TGTGCCAGCAGCCCCGAGACTAGTGGGACCCAGTACTTC. The encoded protein is CASSPETSGTQYF.

The V and J genes are TRBV5-6 and TRBJ2-7; D gene uncertain. Trimming removed 2 bases at V and 2 bases at J, with 5 bases between. CDR3 length: 12 residues. CDR1 is SGHDT and CDR2 is YYEEEE in the germline V gene. The CDR3 nucleotides are TGTGCCAGCAGCTTTGTAACCTACGAGCAGTACTTC. Translation gives CASSFVTYEQYF.

The chain employs TRBV7-9 and TRBJ1-3; D not certain. V lost 7 bases to trimming and J lost 4 bases, with 14 bases between them. The CDR3 sequence is 14 residues long. Germline-derived CDR1 and CDR2 are SEHNR and FQNEAQ (reference sequence). CDR3 DNA: TGTGCCAGCAACCCATACGGGGTCGGAAACACCATATATTTT. Amino acid sequence: CASNPYGVGNTIYF.

This chain connects TRBV11-3 to TRBJ2-3; a possible D gene is TRBD2 (5 bases). CDR3 length: 13 residues. V was trimmed by 4 bases and J by 5 bases, leaving 10 bases between them. The V gene's germline CDR1 is SGHNT and CDR2 YENEEA. The CDR3 DNA reads as TGTGCCAGCAGCTCCGGGGTCGGAGATACGCAGTATTTT. Protein: CASSSGVGDTQYF.